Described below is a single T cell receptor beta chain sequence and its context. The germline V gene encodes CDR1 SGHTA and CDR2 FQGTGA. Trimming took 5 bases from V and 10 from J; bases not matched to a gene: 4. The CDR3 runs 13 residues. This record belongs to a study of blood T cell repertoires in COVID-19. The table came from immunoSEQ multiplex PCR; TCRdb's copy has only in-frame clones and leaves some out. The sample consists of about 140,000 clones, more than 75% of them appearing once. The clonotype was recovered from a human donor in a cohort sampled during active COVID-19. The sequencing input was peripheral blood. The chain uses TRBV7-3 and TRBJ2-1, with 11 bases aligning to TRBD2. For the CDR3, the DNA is TGTGCCAGCAGCCCCGGGACTAGCGGAGAGCAGTTCTTC. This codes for CASSPGTSGEQFF.